The 25 T cell receptor beta chains presented below share a single source sample, sequenced in a study of cytomegalovirus exposure and HLA in healthy donors. The PCR had 60 Vbeta and 13 Jbeta primers. This table comes from immunoSEQ multiplex PCR, and its TCRdb copy is limited to in-frame clones, with some not included. The table shows under 200,000 clones, with around 77% occurring only once. The sample was PBMCs. These receptors all stem from a man aged 55 to 70 in good health and CMV-seronegative.

V and J are TRBV29-1 and TRBJ2-3; possible D gene TRBD1, 6 bases. CDR1 and CDR2 (germline): SQVTM, ANQGSEA. This CDR3 has 12 amino acids. With 8 bases removed from V and 1 base from J, the gap between germline ends came to 10 bases. The chain's CDR3 is CSSRTGTDTQYF. CDR3 DNA: TGCAGCTCTAGGACAGGCACAGATACGCAGTATTTT.

The chain is built from TRBV28 and TRBJ1-2; TRBD1 matches 9 bases. The germline CDR1 and CDR2 sequences are MDHEN and SYDVKM. Losses at the gene ends were 3 bases for V and 2 bases for J; bases not matched to a gene: 7. The CDR3 has 16 amino acids. The CDR3 nucleotides are TGTGCCAGCAGTTTTGCCGGGACAGGGTTAAACTATGGCTACACCTTC. This gives the protein CASSFAGTGLNYGYTF.

This chain links TRBV9 with TRBJ2-7, with TRBD1 matching over 10 bases. Looked up from germline, CDR1 is SGDLS and CDR2 is YYNGEE. The CDR3 totals 16 residues. Trimming took 2 bases from V and 0 from J; bases not matched to a gene: 5. The DNA of the CDR3 is TGTGCCAGCAGCGTGTACGGGACAGGGGTCTCCTACGAGCAGTACTTC. This gives the protein CASSVYGTGVSYEQYF.

CDR3 residues: CASSSRVGQGAAEQYF. CDR3 DNA sequence: TGTGCCAGCAGCTCACGCGTGGGACAGGGGGCCGCCGAGCAGTACTTC. This chain connects TRBV11-2 to TRBJ2-7; TRBD1 matches 12 bases. With V trimmed by 4 bases and J by 6 bases, 10 bases remained unmatched. In germline, CDR1 is SGHAT, CDR2 FQNNGV. This CDR3 contains 16 residues.

A few counts support this clone. V usage is TRBV5-6 and J usage is TRBJ2-7, with D hard to call. CDR1 is SGHDT and CDR2 is YYEEEE in the germline V gene. The ends were cut back, 0 bases at V and 0 bases at J, with 10 bases in the middle. The CDR3 contains 15 residues. In nucleotides, the CDR3 is TGTGCCAGCAGCTTGGCACAGCTACGCTCCTACGAGCAGTACTTC. Translation gives CASSLAQLRSYEQYF. Based on the CDR3 plus reference TRBV5-6 and TRBJ2-7, the full variable domain is DAGVTQSPTHLIKTRGQQVTLRCSPKSGHDTVSWYQQALGQGPQFIFQYYEEEERQRGNFPDRFSGHQFPNYSSELNVNALLLGDSALYLCASSLAQLRSYEQYFGPGTRLTVT.

The V gene is TRBV6-1, the J gene TRBJ2-1; 11 positions match TRBD2. Trimming removed 1 base from V and 9 bases from J; junction bases left unmatched: 11. Germline V gene sequence: CDR1 MNHNS, CDR2 SASEGT. This CDR3 region has 17 residues. The CDR3 DNA reads TGTGCCAGCAGTGAAGTAGCGGGGGGGCGCGGTTCAAGTGAGCAGTTCTTC. Amino acids: CASSEVAGGRGSSEQFF.

The chain is built from TRBV6-6 and TRBJ2-3; unclear D gene. The CDR3 sequence is 12 residues long. Germline CDR1 reads MNHNY; CDR2 reads SVGAGI (reference sequence). Trimming left V 2 bases short and J 10 bases short, with 10 bases between. The chain's CDR3 is CASSYVPVAQYF. The CDR3, as DNA: TGTGCCAGCAGTTACGTCCCAGTCGCGCAGTATTTT.

The chain uses TRBV29-1 and TRBJ2-7; the match to TRBD1 covers 7 bases. Unmatched junction bases numbered 4, after V lost 7 bases and J lost 1 base. Germline V gene data show CDR1 as SQVTM and CDR2 as ANQGSEA. The CDR3 spans 12 residues. CDR3 bases: TGCAGCGGCGGACAGGCTTCCTACGAGCAGTACTTC. This encodes CSGGQASYEQYF.

There are a few counts of this clone. The J gene is TRBJ2-7, the V gene TRBV14; the match to TRBD2 covers 8 bases. Germline assignment: CDR1 SGHDN and CDR2 FVKESK. This CDR3 spans 16 amino acids. Trimming at V came to 6 bases and at J to 3 bases, leaving 13 bases not matched to a gene. As DNA, the CDR3 is TGTGCCAGCAGTCGTGCTTCCGGGACTAGGAACTACGAGCAGTACTTC. Its protein is CASSRASGTRNYEQYF.

With respect to this clone: At one boundary the junction diverges from the germline segment, which might be a read error. V and J are TRBV7-2 and TRBJ1-2; a possible D gene is TRBD1 (6 bases). This CDR3 has 12 amino acids. Germline V gene sequence: CDR1 SGHTA, CDR2 FQGNSA. The CDR3 loop reads CASSSTPGTPSF. The CDR3 DNA follows: TGTGCCAGCAGCTCGACCCCCGGGACACCCAGTTTC.

The chain carries TRBV28 and TRBJ2-7; 8 nucleotides line up with TRBD1. Losses at the gene ends were 7 bases for V and 2 bases for J; bases not matched to a gene: 7. The CDR3 runs 14 residues. CDR1 and CDR2 from the germline V gene are MDHEN and SYDVKM. CDR3 sequence: CASTPTGVPYEQYF. In nucleotides, the CDR3 is TGTGCCAGCACCCCGACAGGGGTCCCCTACGAGCAGTACTTC.

This chain links TRBV7-2 with TRBJ1-2, with D possibly TRBD1 on 6 matching bases. This CDR3 comprises 13 residues. Germline V gene lookup returns CDR1 SGHTA and CDR2 FQGNSA. V lost 5 bases and J lost 0, with 7 bases in between. In DNA form, the CDR3 reads TGTGCCAGCAGCAAGGGGGCTAACTATGGCTACACCTTC. Translation gives CASSKGANYGYTF.

This chain links TRBV6-1 with TRBJ2-1; the match to TRBD2 covers 9 bases. From germline, CDR1 is MNHNS and CDR2 SASEGT. V shed 2 bases, J shed 5 bases, and the junction held 7 bases outside the gene matches. This CDR3 region has 16 residues. CDR3 sequence reads: CASSEYRGGGNNEQFF. The CDR3 DNA reads as TGTGCCAGCAGTGAATATCGCGGGGGGGGAAACAATGAGCAGTTCTTC.

CDR3: CSVARRVSDTQYF. The DNA of the CDR3 is TGCAGCGTAGCCAGGAGGGTTTCAGATACGCAGTATTTT. The chain links TRBV29-1 to TRBJ2-3; D is perhaps TRBD2 (6 bases). The CDR3 spans 13 residues. Germline V CDR1 and CDR2: SQVTM, ANQGSEA. V gave up 6 bases and J gave up 4 bases, with 14 bases separating them.

The chain is built from TRBV30 and TRBJ2-1; TRBD1 aligns across 8 bases. The V segment lost 2 bases and the J segment 15 bases; nucleotides outside the gene matches: 9. Looked up from germline, CDR1 is GTSNPN and CDR2 is SVGIG (reference sequence). This CDR3 has 12 amino acids. The CDR3 nucleotides are TGTGCCTGGAGTAAACGACAGGGGCCTGGGTTCTTC. Its protein product is CAWSKRQGPGFF.

This clone was detected once. The V and J genes are TRBV11-1 and TRBJ2-7, with 12 nucleotides matching TRBD2. The junction had 0 bases not matched to a gene; V was cut back by 3 bases and J by 3 bases. Per germline, CDR1 SGHAT and CDR2 FQDESV (reference sequence). This CDR3 contains 14 residues. The CDR3 DNA reads TGTGCCAGCAGCTTGACTAGCGGGGGCTACGAGCAGTACTTC. This gives the protein CASSLTSGGYEQYF.

The chain combines TRBV7-9 with TRBJ2-7; the D gene is possibly TRBD1 (6 bases). This CDR3 has 17 amino acids. V lost 1 base and J lost 1, with 17 bases in between. In germline, CDR1 is SEHNR, CDR2 FQNEAQ (reference sequence). The CDR3 region is CASSLVGGDSRSYEQYF. The CDR3 nucleotides are TGTGCCAGCAGCTTAGTAGGGGGAGACAGTCGGTCCTACGAGCAGTACTTC.

This sequence joins TRBV7-8 and TRBJ2-5; TRBD1 aligns across 11 bases. The CDR3 contains 14 residues. CDR1 SGHVS and CDR2 FQNEAQ come from the germline V gene. V was pared by 6 bases and J by 2 bases, with 2 bases of the junction left unmatched. This chain's CDR3 is CASRRDRGQETQYF. CDR3 coding DNA: TGTGCCAGCAGGCGGGACAGGGGGCAAGAGACCCAGTACTTC.

This sequence joins TRBV5-4 and TRBJ2-7, with 11 bases matching TRBD1. After removal of 2 bases from V and 5 bases from J, the junction contained 3 bases not matched to a gene. Germline values: CDR1 SGHNT, CDR2 YYREEE (reference sequence). CDR3 length equals 14 residues. Here the CDR3 DNA reads TGTGCCAGCAGCTTAGGACAGGGGGCGAACGAGCAGTACTTC. It is translated as CASSLGQGANEQYF.

The chain employs TRBV28 and TRBJ2-3; TRBD1 aligns across 8 bases. This CDR3 region has 15 residues. Germline V gene data show CDR1 as MDHEN and CDR2 as SYDVKM. Trimming removed 6 bases from V and 1 base from J; junction bases left unmatched: 6. The CDR3 here is CASSLTGEGTDTQYF. CDR3 DNA sequence: TGTGCCAGCAGCCTGACAGGGGAGGGCACAGATACGCAGTATTTT.

The genes are TRBV29-1 and TRBJ1-1, with a weak D call TRBD1 (5 bases). Trimming cost V 4 bases and J 8 bases, with 17 bases left between them. The germline V gene encodes CDR1 SQVTM and CDR2 ANQGSEA. The CDR3 loop spans 13 amino acids. The CDR3 coding sequence is TGCAGCGTTGTCCTCGGCCAGGGCACCGAAGCTTTCTTT. Translation: CSVVLGQGTEAFF.

The V gene is TRBV18, the J gene TRBJ1-3, with 10 nucleotides matching TRBD1. Germline CDR1 and CDR2: KGHSH and LQKENI. The V and J ends lost 2 bases and 2 bases, in that order; junction bases with no gene match: 3. CDR3 length: 16 residues. As DNA, the CDR3 is TGTGCCAGCTCACCAAGACAGGGGGCCGCTGGAAACACCATATATTTT. It codes for CASSPRQGAAGNTIYF.

The sample holds one count of this clone. This chain joins TRBV5-1 and TRBJ2-2; TRBD1 agrees at 10 bases. V lost 3 bases, J lost 4 bases, and 6 bases stayed unmatched. The CDR3 has 16 amino acids. The germline gives CDR1 SGHRS, CDR2 YFSETQ. CDR3 DNA sequence: TGCGCCAGCAGCTACACCGGGACAGGGGTCACCGGGGAGCTGTTTTTT. Translation gives CASSYTGTGVTGELFF. The full variable domain, in which reference TRBV5-1 and TRBJ2-2 provide the parts outside the CDR3, is KAGVTQTPRYLIKTRGQQVTLSCSPISGHRSVSWYQQTPGQGLQFLFEYFSETQRNKGNFPGRFSGRQFSNSRSEMNVSTLELGDSALYLCASSYTGTGVTGELFFGEGSRLTVL.

The chain combines TRBV27 with TRBJ1-5; D ambiguous. The CDR3 length is 15 residues. Germline V CDR1 and CDR2: MNHEY, SMNVEV (reference sequence). Trimming removed 8 bases from V and 3 bases from J, with 17 bases in between. CDR3 protein: CASRRQVGPNQPQHF. CDR3 DNA: TGTGCCAGCCGTCGTCAGGTCGGCCCCAATCAGCCCCAGCATTTT.

The chain joins TRBV4-1 to TRBJ2-1, with TRBD2 matching 8 bases. Germline values: CDR1 MGHRA, CDR2 YSYEKL. The junction had 8 bases not matched to a gene; V was cut back by 1 base and J by 0 bases. The CDR3 consists of 18 residues. The CDR3 nucleotides are TGCGCCAGCAGCCAAGGGAGCCTAGCGGGCCCCTCCTACAATGAGCAGTTCTTC. This gives the protein CASSQGSLAGPSYNEQFF.